This T cell receptor (beta chain) derives from a study of identical twins. This CDR3 region has 14 residues. Germline CDR1 reads DFQATT; CDR2 reads SNEGSKA (reference sequence). V shed 3 bases and J shed 0 bases, with 8 bases lying between them. One entry per CDR3 protein, called by TCRdb with MiXCR from the 5' RACE reads. Among under 900,000 distinct CDR3 sequences listed, around a sixth were seen once. The data also belong to a second study, concerning T cells expressing NK-cell markers. From that paper: There were a few donors in whom these clonotypes also led the CD3+CD56-NKG2C+ fraction.

The origin of this receptor is a young woman in good health. This sequence joins TRBV20-1 and TRBJ1-4; D is uncertain. Input material: PBMCs. The CDR3 nucleotides read TGCAGTGCTAGGGATGTCGCAACTAATGAAAAACTGTTTTTT. Its translation is CSARDVATNEKLFF.